The clone carrying this TCR beta chain has ten or more counts. The antigen remains unidentified. As the template, RNA transcripts were used to amplify TCR beta CDR3 regions. The first round was an RT-PCR with HTBI primers, and the second round was a multiplex PCR. TCRdb reanalysed the multiplex PCR reads using MiXCR and keeps one entry per CDR3 protein. The table includes around 670,000 distinct CDR3 sequences, approximately 40% detected once. The CDR3 sequence is 14 residues long. V was clipped by 5 bases and J by 0 bases, with 10 bases between them. Germline V gene sequence: CDR1 SEHNR, CDR2 FQNEAQ (reference sequence). Clinical symptoms and serum thyroxine were used for diagnosis; TRAb, thyroid ultrasound and orbital computed tomography were also relied on. This sample is drawn from a study of Graves' ophthalmopathy and Graves' hyperthyroidism. Findings and caveats of the study: Forecasting of ophthalmopathy progression by the model achieved 60% to 71% sensitivity and approximately 72% specificity. Blood was where most expanded thyroid clonotypes above 0.001 frequency also turned up.

Sequencing used peripheral blood. The chain is built from TRBV7-9 and TRBJ1-1; D gene uncertain. The sequence derives from an adult man with Graves' ophthalmopathy. As DNA, the CDR3 is TGTGCCAGCAGCGCCTCCCGGCTGAACACTGAAGCTTTCTTT. This encodes CASSASRLNTEAFF.